One sample yielded the 15 T cell receptor beta chains listed below, sequenced in a study of response to subunit inactivated influenza vaccine. TCRdb passed the RT-PCR reads through MiXCR, listing each CDR3 protein once. The sample contains approximately 520,000 distinct CDR3 sequences, 15% to 20% of which appear only once. The sample was CD4+ T cells sorted from PBMCs, taken 23 to 25 months after vaccination. The source is a man aged 50 to 75 who received an inactivated influenza vaccine.

This clonotype was observed a few times. The CDR3, as DNA: TGTGCCAGCAGTGAAACTCACGCGGGAGTAGAGACCCAGTACTTC. Translating it yields CASSETHAGVETQYF. This chain links TRBV25-1 with TRBJ2-5, with 7 bases that match TRBD2. The CDR3 consists of 15 residues. Germline CDR1 MGHDK, CDR2 SYGVNS. Germline trimming cut 2 bases from V and 4 bases from J; bases unmatched to any gene: 7. Filled out from reference TRBV25-1 and TRBJ2-5, the complete variable domain reads EADIYQTPRYLVIGTGKKITLECSQTMGHDKMYWYQQDPGMELHLIHYSYGVNSTEKGDLSSESTVSRIRTEHFPLTLESARPSHTSQYLCASSETHAGVETQYFGPGTRLLVL.

Only a few counts were recorded for this clonotype. The CDR3 sequence: CASSFLGDNQPQHF. CDR3 sequence (DNA): TGTGCCAGCAGTTTCCTAGGGGACAATCAGCCCCAGCATTTT. This sequence joins TRBV28 and TRBJ1-5; D might be TRBD1 (5 bases). Germline V CDR1 and CDR2: MDHEN, SYDVKM. The CDR3 covers 14 residues. The ends were cut back, 3 bases at V and 3 bases at J, with 9 bases in the middle.

This clonotype was detected a few times. J is TRBJ2-2 and V is TRBV28; D not resolved. The CDR3 extends over 13 amino acids. V lost 3 bases and J 6 bases, leaving 8 bases between the germline ends. Germline V gene sequence: CDR1 MDHEN, CDR2 SYDVKM. The CDR3 nucleotides read TGTGCCAGCAGTTTTGTGGTACCCGGGGAGCTGTTTTTT. Translation gives CASSFVVPGELFF.

This clonotype was counted only a few times. The chain recombines TRBV7-2 with TRBJ1-6; TRBD1 might be the D (5 bases). This CDR3 comprises 16 residues. CDR1 and CDR2 from the germline V gene are SGHTA and FQGNSA. V was pared by 4 bases and J by 4 bases, with 14 bases between. This CDR3 reads CASSSPYRQYNSPLHF. The DNA of the CDR3 is TGTGCCAGCAGCTCCCCATACCGACAGTATAATTCACCCCTCCACTTT.

The chain carries TRBV5-1 and TRBJ2-5, with D unclear. V gave up 0 bases and J gave up 5 bases, with 11 bases separating them. Germline V gene lookup returns CDR1 SGHRS and CDR2 YFSETQ. The CDR3 totals 14 residues. CDR3 protein: CASSLAELWETQYF. The CDR3 nucleotides read TGCGCCAGCAGCTTGGCAGAGCTTTGGGAGACCCAGTACTTC.

The V gene is TRBV4-3, the J gene TRBJ2-7; possible D gene TRBD1, 5 bases. CDR3 length equals 13 residues. CDR1 is LGHNA and CDR2 is YSLEER in the germline V gene. The germline V and J ends were trimmed by 1 base and 6 bases, with 10 bases remaining between them. DNA for the CDR3: TGCGCCAGCAGCCAAGTCACAGGATCCGAGCAGTACTTC. Its translation is CASSQVTGSEQYF.

J is TRBJ1-1 and V is TRBV6-5; 7 bases map to TRBD1. The CDR3 is 13 residues long. Trimming took 4 bases from V and 10 from J; bases not matched to a gene: 9. Germline CDR1 reads MNHEY; CDR2 reads SVGAGI. The CDR3 DNA is TGTGCCAGCAGTTCGGGCGTTGACAGGGTAGCTTTCTTT. Translation gives CASSSGVDRVAFF.

This clonotype was seen a few times. The chain couples TRBV7-9 to TRBJ1-2; a weak D match, TRBD1 (5 bases). Between the trimmed V and J ends, which lost 3 bases and 8 bases, there was a span of 16 bases. This CDR3 contains 14 residues. Germline loops: CDR1 SEHNR, CDR2 FQNEAQ (reference sequence). In nucleotides, the CDR3 is TGTGCCAGCAGCTTTCCAGGGAGGTCGGACGGCTACACCTTC. Encoded protein: CASSFPGRSDGYTF.

The CDR3 sequence is CASSQWNGQDYGYTF. In nucleotides, the CDR3 is TGTGCCAGCAGCCAATGGAATGGACAGGACTATGGCTACACCTTC. V usage is TRBV3-1 and J usage is TRBJ1-2; TRBD1 aligns across 7 bases. The CDR3 loop spans 15 amino acids. The ends lost 2 bases at V and 3 bases at J; junction bases unmatched: 6. CDR1 is LGHDT, CDR2 YNNKEL, per germline (reference sequence).

There are a few counts of this clonotype. V and J are TRBV20-1 and TRBJ1-2; D gene unclear. V lost 2 bases and J lost 8, with 21 bases in between. CDR3 length equals 15 residues. CDR1 and CDR2 (germline): DFQATT, SNEGSKA (reference sequence). CDR3 in DNA: TGCAGTGCTAGAACCGGGCCGGTAGCGCTACGGGGCTACACCTTC. Residues: CSARTGPVALRGYTF.

This clonotype occurred a few times. V and J are TRBV28 and TRBJ2-5; possibly TRBD2 for D (5 bases). Deletions cut 8 bases from V and 5 bases from J, with 12 bases between. The CDR3 loop spans 12 amino acids. Germline CDR1 is MDHEN and CDR2 is SYDVKM. CDR3 nucleotides: TGTGCCAGCGGTGAAGGGAGTGAGACCCAGTACTTC. Residues: CASGEGSETQYF.

This clonotype has ten or more counts. V is TRBV11-2 and J is TRBJ2-2, with TRBD2 identical over 9 bases. This CDR3 spans 15 amino acids. The trim removed 3 bases at V and 5 bases at J, leaving 4 bases unmatched. Germline V lookup: CDR1 SGHAT, CDR2 FQNNGV. The CDR3 DNA reads TGTGCCAGCAGCTTGACTAGCGGACTAACCGGGGAGCTGTTTTTT. It is translated as CASSLTSGLTGELFF.

The chain carries TRBV12-3 or TRBV12-4 and TRBJ2-2; 7 nucleotides match TRBD2. This CDR3 comprises 15 residues. V dropped 7 bases and J dropped 5; count of bases not matched to a gene: 10. The CDR3 reads CASTIGGRETGELFF. CDR3 coding DNA: TGTGCCAGCACTATCGGCGGGAGAGAGACCGGGGAGCTGTTTTTT.

The gene calls are TRBV28 and TRBJ2-7; the D gene is possibly TRBD1 (6 bases). CDR3 length equals 13 residues. Germline-derived CDR1 and CDR2 are MDHEN and SYDVKM. V was cut by 6 bases and J by 6 bases, with 15 bases left in between. The CDR3 spells CASSPTTGSEQYF. The CDR3 DNA follows: TGTGCCAGCAGCCCTACAACAGGGTCCGAGCAGTACTTC.

This clonotype has more than one count but fewer than ten. The chain is built from TRBV7-2 and TRBJ2-1; 8 bases are a match to TRBD2. The CDR3 covers 16 residues. V shed 5 bases and J 0 bases; nucleotides not matched to a gene: 6. CDR1 is SGHTA, CDR2 FQGNSA, per germline. The CDR3 region has the DNA TGTGCCAGCAGCGGACAGCGGGGGTACTCCTACAATGAGCAGTTCTTC. Its translation: CASSGQRGYSYNEQFF.